These T cell receptor beta chains were read from a single sample in a study of blood T cells in healthy people across ages. Via MiXCR, TCRdb re-called the 5' RACE reads, giving one row per CDR3 protein. The top ten hold roughly 8% of the sample, which has 1.5 million to 2 million distinct CDR3 sequences, over 25% seen once. Sequenced: blood. The source of these receptors is a young woman in good health. CDR3s include the opening cysteine and the closing phenylalanine or tryptophan. Each record gives: D gene, J gene, clone size, V gene, CDR3 DNA, CDR3 protein. The D gene is left open where the match is weak. Clone size is not always given. Where it is, it says once, few, many or a class for expanded clones.

D: NA; J: TRBJ2-6; size: many; V: TRBV5-1; DNA: TGCGCCAGCAGCTTGGATCAGGGGATCTCTGGGGCCAACGTCCTGACTTTC; CDR3: CASSLDQGISGANVLTF
D: NA; J: TRBJ2-3; size: NA; V: TRBV12-3/TRBV12-4; DNA: TGTGCCAGCAGGTTGGCTGGGTTCGATACGCAGTATTTT; CDR3: CASRLAGFDTQYF
D: NA; J: TRBJ1-4; size: few; V: TRBV20-1; DNA: TGCAGTGCTAGACCCGCACAGTTCCCAAAACTGTTTTTT; CDR3: CSARPAQFPKLFF
D: NA; J: TRBJ2-1; size: many; V: TRBV5-1; DNA: TGCGCCAGCACGCCAGGGAGCTCCTACAATGAGCAGTTCTTC; CDR3: CASTPGSSYNEQFF
D: NA; J: TRBJ2-3; size: few; V: TRBV5-1; DNA: TGCGCCAGCAGCCCGGGGACTCTCGCGGATACGCAGTATTTT; CDR3: CASSPGTLADTQYF
D: NA; J: TRBJ2-7; size: few; V: TRBV11-2; DNA: TGTGCCAGCAGCTCGATTTTGACCTACGAGCAGTACTTC; CDR3: CASSSILTYEQYF
D: NA; J: TRBJ2-1; size: few; V: TRBV5-5; DNA: TGTGCCAGCAGCCCAGGGACTTGCGCTGAGCAGTTCTTC; CDR3: CASSPGTCAEQFF
D: NA; J: TRBJ2-1; size: few; V: TRBV25-1; DNA: TGTGCCAGTCGACTAGTGGGCTACAATGAGCAGTTCTTC; CDR3: CASRLVGYNEQFF
D: TRBD1; J: TRBJ1-2; size: NA; V: TRBV7-2; DNA: TGTGTCAGCAGCACAAACCCACAGGGGGGTGGCTACACCTTC; CDR3: CVSSTNPQGGGYTF
D: NA; J: TRBJ2-3; size: NA; V: TRBV12-3/TRBV12-4; DNA: TGTGCCAGCAGTTTAGGGCCACAGCGAGATACGCAGTATTTT; CDR3: CASSLGPQRDTQYF
D: NA; J: TRBJ1-2; size: NA; V: TRBV5-1; DNA: TGCGCCAGCGGCTTGGCAGGACGGGGCTATGGCTACACCTTC; CDR3: CASGLAGRGYGYTF
D: NA; J: TRBJ1-6; size: few; V: TRBV12-3/TRBV12-4; DNA: TGTGCCAGCAGTGCCGGACCGGGGTCACCCCTCCACTTT; CDR3: CASSAGPGSPLHF
D: NA; J: TRBJ2-7; size: many; V: TRBV5-5; DNA: TGTGCCAGCACTTGGGAGGGGGCGGCCCGCCGCGAGCAGTACTTC; CDR3: CASTWEGAARREQYF
D: NA; J: TRBJ2-6; size: few; V: TRBV7-8; DNA: TGTGCCAGCAGCTTAGCGTACCGAGGGATGTCAGGGGTCGGGGCCAACGTCCTGACTTTC; CDR3: CASSLAYRGMSGVGANVLTF
D: NA; J: TRBJ2-7; size: NA; V: TRBV20-1; DNA: TGCAGTGCATTACAGGGTACCGACGAGCAGTACTTC; CDR3: CSALQGTDEQYF
D: NA; J: TRBJ1-2; size: few; V: TRBV7-9; DNA: TGTGCCAGCAGCCCGGGACGGATGTATGGCTACACCTTC; CDR3: CASSPGRMYGYTF
D: NA; J: TRBJ1-3; size: NA; V: TRBV10-2; DNA: TGCGCCAGCAGTGGAGGAAAGTCTGGAAACACCATATATTTT; CDR3: CASSGGKSGNTIYF
D: NA; J: TRBJ2-4; size: NA; V: TRBV4-3; DNA: TGCGCCAGCAGCCAAGATGGGCGGATGGCCAGCATTCAGTACTTC; CDR3: CASSQDGRMASIQYF
D: NA; J: TRBJ2-3; size: NA; V: TRBV19; DNA: TGTGCCAGTAGTCACACAGATGCGCAGTATTTT; CDR3: CASSHTDAQYF
D: NA; J: TRBJ1-6; size: few; V: TRBV20-1; DNA: TGCAGTGCGAATAGGGGAATGGATTCACCCCTCCACTTT; CDR3: CSANRGMDSPLHF
D: TRBD1; J: TRBJ1-4; size: NA; V: TRBV7-9; DNA: TGTGCCAGCAGCGAGACAGGGGCTAATGAAAAACTGTTTTTT; CDR3: CASSETGANEKLFF
D: NA; J: TRBJ2-1; size: few; V: TRBV7-2; DNA: TGTGCCAGCAGCTTACAAAAGGATGAGCAGTTCTTC; CDR3: CASSLQKDEQFF
D: TRBD2; J: TRBJ2-7; size: NA; V: TRBV5-6; DNA: TGTGCCAGCAGCCTTATTAGCGGGACCCTCTCCTACGAGCAGTACTTC; CDR3: CASSLISGTLSYEQYF
D: NA; J: TRBJ1-1; size: NA; V: TRBV27; DNA: TGTGCCAGCAGTTTATCCCAGTGGGGGAACACTGAAGCTTTCTTT; CDR3: CASSLSQWGNTEAFF
D: NA; J: TRBJ2-7; size: NA; V: TRBV28; DNA: TGTGCCAGCAGTTTATCCCCCTTGCTGTTGGGAATCTTAGGGGCCTACGAGCAGTACTTC; CDR3: CASSLSPLLLGILGAYEQYF
D: TRBD2; J: TRBJ2-7; size: many; V: TRBV29-1; DNA: TGCAGCGCCCAACTAGCGGGGGGCTACGAGCAGTACTTC; CDR3: CSAQLAGGYEQYF
D: NA; J: TRBJ1-1; size: few; V: TRBV28; DNA: TGTGCCAGCAGTTTGTCTGGGGCTGGTAGGACTGAAGCTTTCTTT; CDR3: CASSLSGAGRTEAFF
D: NA; J: TRBJ1-6; size: NA; V: TRBV4-1; DNA: TGCGCCAGCAGCCCTGAGAGCGGTGGAGGTTCACCCCTCCACTTT; CDR3: CASSPESGGGSPLHF
D: NA; J: TRBJ2-6; size: NA; V: TRBV7-2; DNA: TGTGCCAGCAGCTTCGACGGAACTGGGACCAACGTCCTGACTTTC; CDR3: CASSFDGTGTNVLTF
D: TRBD2; J: TRBJ2-7; size: few; V: TRBV7-6; DNA: TGTGCCAGCAGCTTAGAGTCTAGCGGGGGTTACGAGCAGTACTTC; CDR3: CASSLESSGGYEQYF
D: NA; J: TRBJ2-7; size: once; V: TRBV20-1; DNA: TGCAGTGCTAGAGATGTGGGGGCTGTATACAATGAGCAGTACTTC; CDR3: CSARDVGAVYNEQYF
D: TRBD2; J: TRBJ2-7; size: NA; V: TRBV10-3; DNA: TGTGCCATCAGTGAGTCGGTAGCGGGTACGGACGAGCAGTACTTC; CDR3: CAISESVAGTDEQYF
D: TRBD2; J: TRBJ2-1; size: NA; V: TRBV12-3/TRBV12-4; DNA: TGTGCCAGCAGTTCCGCCCTTATTAGCGGGAGCTCCTACAATGAGCAGTTCTTC; CDR3: CASSSALISGSSYNEQFF
D: NA; J: TRBJ1-2; size: NA; V: TRBV4-2; DNA: TGTGCCAGCAGCCAAGAGGAGGCGAGCTTCTATGGCTACACCTTC; CDR3: CASSQEEASFYGYTF
D: TRBD2; J: TRBJ2-3; size: few; V: TRBV20-1; DNA: TGCAGTGCTAGTATTGCTAGCGGGGGGGCCGTTTTGAATACGCAGTATTTT; CDR3: CSASIASGGAVLNTQYF
D: TRBD1; J: TRBJ2-5; size: NA; V: TRBV15; DNA: TGTGCCACCAGCAGACTGGACAGGTCAGAGACCCAGTACTTC; CDR3: CATSRLDRSETQYF
D: TRBD2; J: TRBJ2-3; size: NA; V: TRBV20-1; DNA: TGCAGTGCTAGAGATCTTGTTCCCGGGAGGGGAGATACGCAGTATTTT; CDR3: CSARDLVPGRGDTQYF
D: TRBD2; J: TRBJ2-2; size: NA; V: TRBV7-2; DNA: TGTGCCAGCAGCTCACAATTTCTAGCGGGGGGGCGCGGCGGGGAGCTGTTTTTT; CDR3: CASSSQFLAGGRGGELFF
D: NA; J: TRBJ2-1; size: once; V: TRBV7-9; DNA: TGTGCCAGCAGCTCCCGGGGCGCGAAAGTCGAGCAGTTCTTC; CDR3: CASSSRGAKVEQFF
D: NA; J: TRBJ1-2; size: NA; V: TRBV20-1; DNA: TGCAGTGCTAGAGAGAGGGATGGCTACACCTTC; CDR3: CSARERDGYTF
D: NA; J: TRBJ2-7; size: many; V: TRBV9; DNA: TGTGCCAGCAGTGGGGACCACCGAGGGAGCGAGCAGTACTTC; CDR3: CASSGDHRGSEQYF
D: NA; J: TRBJ1-1; size: few; V: TRBV12-3/TRBV12-4; DNA: TGTGCCAGCAGTCGAAAGATCCACATGAACACTGAAGCTTTCTTT; CDR3: CASSRKIHMNTEAFF
D: NA; J: TRBJ1-4; size: few; V: TRBV2; DNA: TGTGCCAGCAGTGAAGTCGGGGAAGAAAAACTGTTTTTT; CDR3: CASSEVGEEKLFF
D: TRBD2; J: TRBJ2-3; size: NA; V: TRBV29-1; DNA: TGCAGCGTAGGAGGGGCTAGCGGGGCTCTCACGGATACGCAGTATTTT; CDR3: CSVGGASGALTDTQYF
D: NA; J: TRBJ2-3; size: NA; V: TRBV7-2; DNA: TGTGCCAGCAGCCCTTCCCGCGGGGGCGGCTATGGTACGCAGTATTTT; CDR3: CASSPSRGGGYGTQYF
D: NA; J: TRBJ2-1; size: NA; V: TRBV29-1; DNA: TGCAGCGCCGGAGATCGATCTGGCGGGCAGTTCTTC; CDR3: CSAGDRSGGQFF
D: TRBD2; J: TRBJ2-1; size: few; V: TRBV29-1; DNA: TGCAGCGCCTCCGAAAGCGGGAGCGTCCGTGAGCAGTTCTTC; CDR3: CSASESGSVREQFF
D: TRBD2; J: TRBJ2-1; size: few; V: TRBV5-6; DNA: TGTGCCAGCAGCCTCGGGTCACTAGCGGCCAATGAGCAGTTCTTC; CDR3: CASSLGSLAANEQFF
D: TRBD1; J: TRBJ2-7; size: many; V: TRBV27; DNA: TGTGCCAGCAGAGGGACAGGGATGAGGGGCGAGCAGTACTTC; CDR3: CASRGTGMRGEQYF
D: TRBD1; J: TRBJ1-4; size: few; V: TRBV12-3/TRBV12-4; DNA: TGTGCCAGCAGCAGGACAGGGGTCGATGAAAAACTGTTTTTT; CDR3: CASSRTGVDEKLFF
D: TRBD1; J: TRBJ2-5; size: few; V: TRBV5-1; DNA: TGCGCCAGCAGCTTTAATACAGGGGAAGAGACCCAGTACTTC; CDR3: CASSFNTGEETQYF
D: NA; J: TRBJ2-7; size: many; V: TRBV20-1; DNA: TGCAGTGCTAGAGATGGGGGCGTCTACGAGCAGTACTTC; CDR3: CSARDGGVYEQYF
D: NA; J: TRBJ1-1; size: NA; V: TRBV28; DNA: TGTGCCAGCAGTCACTCTCCGAACACTGAAGCTTTCTTT; CDR3: CASSHSPNTEAFF
D: TRBD1; J: TRBJ2-7; size: few; V: TRBV7-9; DNA: TGTGCCAGCAGCCTCCTCGGACAGGGAGAATTATACGAGCAGTACTTC; CDR3: CASSLLGQGELYEQYF
D: NA; J: TRBJ2-1; size: NA; V: TRBV7-7; DNA: TGTGCCAGCAGCGAGGGGCCACTCAATGAGCAGTTCTTC; CDR3: CASSEGPLNEQFF